This T cell receptor (beta chain) was captured in a study of T cells in Graves' hyperthyroidism and ophthalmopathy. From germline, CDR1 is SQVTM and CDR2 ANQGSEA. V was clipped by 4 bases and J by 0 bases, with 13 bases between them. The CDR3 has 16 amino acids. Researchers took RNA transcripts and amplified the TCR beta CDR3 regions from them. HTBI primers were the set used in a first-round RT-PCR of the TCR CDR3. Via MiXCR, TCRdb re-called the multiplex PCR reads, giving one row per CDR3 protein. Of under 550,000 distinct CDR3 sequences in the sample, roughly 21% were seen once. Source material: blood. V and J are TRBV29-1 and TRBJ2-6, with TRBD1 as a possible D gene (6 bases). This receptor was taken from a man aged 40-50 years with Graves' ophthalmopathy. The CDR3, as DNA: TGCAGCGTTGGTCCTACAGGGTACTCTGGGGCCAACGTCCTGACTTTC. Protein sequence: CSVGPTGYSGANVLTF.